The 9 T cell receptor beta chains reported below all come from one sample, sequenced in a study of lymphopenia after photon versus proton radiotherapy. The protocol was immunoSEQ multiplex PCR, while the TCRdb copy is restricted to in-frame clones and leaves out a portion. Among fewer than 35,000 clones listed, under 90% were seen once. The sample in question was peripheral blood, obtained from a patient treated with photon-based radiotherapy. The receptor set was obtained from a woman between 50 and 59 years old with pancreatic cancer.

V and J are TRBV7-9 and TRBJ2-6; 7 nucleotides line up with TRBD1. The CDR3 has 18 amino acids. Germline CDR1 reads SEHNR; CDR2 reads FQNEAQ (reference sequence). J was trimmed by 0 bases and V by 4 bases; bases with no gene match: 9. The CDR3 region has the DNA TGTGCCAGCAGCTGGAGGACAGGCCAAATCTCTGGGGCCAACGTCCTGACTTTC. It encodes CASSWRTGQISGANVLTF.

The DNA for the CDR3 is TGTGCCAGCAGCTTAGCGGGGCTAGCGGACACAGATACGCAGTATTTT. Residues: CASSLAGLADTDTQYF. The chain employs TRBV7-9 and TRBJ2-3, with TRBD2 identical over 7 bases. The CDR3 is 16 residues long. V was clipped by 0 bases and J by 2 bases; unmatched bases: 5. Germline V gene sequence: CDR1 SEHNR, CDR2 FQNEAQ (reference sequence).

The rearrangement joins TRBV19 to TRBJ1-5, with D perhaps matching TRBD1 (5 bases). The CDR3 extends over 15 amino acids. Germline CDR1 reads LNHDA; CDR2 reads SQIVND (reference sequence). V was clipped by 0 bases and J by 4 bases, with 10 bases between them. CDR3 DNA sequence: TGTGCCAGTAGTATAGATCCCAGGGAGAATCAGCCCCAGCATTTT. It translates to CASSIDPRENQPQHF.

The chain carries TRBV5-1 and TRBJ2-7; the D gene is possibly TRBD2 (6 bases). This CDR3 has 16 residues. Trimming took 0 bases from V and 2 from J, leaving 15 bases between them. Per germline, CDR1 SGHRS and CDR2 YFSETQ. CDR3 region: CASSLGGGGEAYEQYF. In DNA form, the CDR3 reads TGCGCCAGCAGCTTGGGTGGTGGTGGGGAGGCCTACGAGCAGTACTTC.

The rearrangement uses TRBV5-4 and TRBJ2-1, with D unclear. Germline V gene lookup returns CDR1 SGHNT and CDR2 YYREEE (reference sequence). The length of the CDR3 is 15 residues. Deletions cut 2 bases from V and 4 bases from J, with 13 bases between. CDR3 sequence: CASSLGQPGYNEQFF. As DNA, the CDR3 is TGTGCCAGCAGCTTAGGGCAGCCAGGTTACAATGAGCAGTTCTTC. Based on the CDR3 plus reference TRBV5-4 and TRBJ2-1, the full variable domain is ETGVTQSPTHLIKTRGQQVTLRCSSQSGHNTVSWYQQALGQGPQFIFQYYREEENGRGNFPPRFSGLQFPNYSSELNVNALELDDSALYLCASSLGQPGYNEQFFGPGTRLTVL.

This chain joins TRBV28 and TRBJ1-1; D is perhaps TRBD1 (5 bases). V was shortened by 8 bases and J by 0 bases, with 13 bases between the two germline ends. Germline V gene data show CDR1 as MDHEN and CDR2 as SYDVKM. This CDR3 comprises 14 residues. CDR3 sequence reads: CASESGGMNTEAFF. In nucleotides, the CDR3 is TGTGCCAGCGAAAGCGGGGGTATGAACACTGAAGCTTTCTTT.

The J gene is TRBJ2-3, the V gene TRBV18; a weak D match, TRBD2 (5 bases). CDR1 and CDR2 from the germline V gene are KGHSH and LQKENI. The V gene lost 8 bases and the J gene lost 6 bases, with 30 bases spanning the gap. The CDR3 has 18 residues. The CDR3 sequence: CASLTTGAADLPPDTQYF. DNA of the CDR3: TGTGCCAGCCTCACCACTGGAGCGGCGGATCTCCCCCCCGATACGCAGTATTTT.

This clone was counted only a few times. The J gene is TRBJ1-5, the V gene TRBV18; no reliable D call. The CDR3 totals 13 residues. V was pared by 4 bases and J by 4 bases, with 8 bases between. Germline V lookup: CDR1 KGHSH, CDR2 LQKENI. CDR3 region: CASSRSGNQPQHF. The CDR3 DNA sequence: TGTGCCAGCTCACGGTCGGGGAATCAGCCCCAGCATTTT.

In this sample, this clone turned up once. The chain carries TRBV29-1 and TRBJ2-7; D might be TRBD1 or TRBD2, each matching 6 bases. CDR1 is SQVTM, CDR2 ANQGSEA, per germline. The V end lost 7 bases, the J end lost 3 bases, and 22 bases lay between the germline ends. The CDR3 is 15 amino acids. CDR3 sequence (DNA): TGCAGCGCCGTTGGGACTTTCGGAGGGGGCTACGAGCAGTACTTC. This encodes CSAVGTFGGGYEQYF.